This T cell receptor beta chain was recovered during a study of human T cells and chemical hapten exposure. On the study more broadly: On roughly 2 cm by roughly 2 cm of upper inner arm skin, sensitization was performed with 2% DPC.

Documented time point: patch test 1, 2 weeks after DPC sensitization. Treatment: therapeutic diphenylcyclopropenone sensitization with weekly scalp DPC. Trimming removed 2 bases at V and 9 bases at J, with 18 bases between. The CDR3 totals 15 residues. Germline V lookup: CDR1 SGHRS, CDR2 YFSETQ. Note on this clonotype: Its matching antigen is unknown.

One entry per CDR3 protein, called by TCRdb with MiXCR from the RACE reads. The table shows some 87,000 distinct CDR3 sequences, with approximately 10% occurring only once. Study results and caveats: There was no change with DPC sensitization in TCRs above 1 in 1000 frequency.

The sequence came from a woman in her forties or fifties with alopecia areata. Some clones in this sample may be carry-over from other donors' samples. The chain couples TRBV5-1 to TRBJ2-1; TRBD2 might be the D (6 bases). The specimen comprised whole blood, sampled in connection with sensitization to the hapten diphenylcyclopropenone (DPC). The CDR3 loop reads CASSFSVGGDGEQFF. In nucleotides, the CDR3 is TGCGCCAGCAGCTTTAGCGTAGGAGGGGACGGTGAGCAGTTCTTC.